One sample yielded the 10 T cell receptor beta chains listed below, sequenced in a study of T cell responses to AZD1222 COVID-19 vaccine. Assay used: immunoSEQ multiplex PCR; TCRdb lists only in-frame clones, some missing. The sample contains under 150,000 clones, 90% of which appear only once. Sequencing was performed on peripheral blood, taken on day 0 of AZD1222 vaccination. Receptor source: an adult in good health.

This sequence joins TRBV19 and TRBJ1-5; D is undetermined. Germline CDR1 LNHDA, CDR2 SQIVND (reference sequence). Trimming removed 3 bases from V and 4 bases from J, with 10 bases in between. The CDR3 has 14 amino acids. The CDR3 DNA is TGTGCCAGTAGTATCCTACCTCAAAATCAGCCCCAGCATTTT. Its translation: CASSILPQNQPQHF.

The chain couples TRBV11-2 to TRBJ2-5, with D perhaps matching TRBD1 or TRBD2 (5 bases each). Germline V gene data show CDR1 as SGHAT and CDR2 as FQNNGV. The CDR3 covers 16 residues. Trimming left V 5 bases short and J 7 bases short, with 23 bases between. The CDR3 spells CASSPRDGLYFGTQYF. The CDR3 DNA follows: TGTGCCAGCAGCCCCCGGGACGGGTTGTATTTCGGGACCCAGTACTTC.

The genes are TRBV4-1 and TRBJ2-3; 9 bases match TRBD2. The CDR3 sequence is 15 residues long. V gave up 3 bases and J gave up 6 bases; unmatched junction bases: 7. Germline assignment: CDR1 MGHRA and CDR2 YSYEKL. CDR3 sequence reads: CASSQVAGEVDTQYF. CDR3 sequence (DNA): TGCGCCAGCAGCCAGGTAGCGGGGGAGGTGGATACGCAGTATTTT.

The chain joins TRBV12-5 to TRBJ2-3; D is unresolved. Trimming pared 4 bases from V and 4 bases from J, leaving 12 bases between. The CDR3 totals 14 residues. The germline CDR1 and CDR2 sequences are LGHNT and FRNRAP. CDR3 nucleotides: TGTGCTAGTGGTTCAGCCTCCCAGGCAGATACGCAGTATTTT. It is translated as CASGSASQADTQYF.

This chain uses TRBV11-3 with TRBJ2-1, with 7 bases aligning to TRBD2. Germline CDR1 and CDR2: SGHNT and YENEEA. The junction had 10 bases not matched to a gene; V was cut back by 4 bases and J by 4 bases. The CDR3 runs 16 residues. The DNA of the CDR3 is TGTGCCAGCAGCTCCTACGGAGAGCGGGAATACAATGAGCAGTTCTTC. It specifies CASSSYGEREYNEQFF.

V gene TRBV6-2 or TRBV6-3 combines with J gene TRBJ1-1; no firm D call. Trimming removed 4 bases from V and 7 bases from J, with 7 bases in between. Germline CDR1 reads MNHEY; CDR2 reads SVGEGT. The CDR3 spans 11 residues. CDR3 residues: CASSSGIEAFF. CDR3 DNA: TGTGCCAGCAGTTCCGGGATTGAAGCTTTCTTT.

CDR3 protein: CASSQGGRSYNEQFF. The CDR3 DNA reads TGTGCCAGCAGCCAAGGCGGGCGTAGCTACAATGAGCAGTTCTTC. The chain uses TRBV4-2 and TRBJ2-1; possibly TRBD2 for D (5 bases). V lost 1 base, J lost 3 bases, and 10 bases lay in between. CDR3 length equals 15 residues. CDR1 is LGHNA and CDR2 is YNFKEQ in the germline V gene.

The J gene is TRBJ2-1, the V gene TRBV29-1; D not certain. Germline V CDR1 and CDR2: SQVTM, ANQGSEA. The CDR3 has 12 amino acids. V was clipped by 1 base and J by 10 bases, with 11 bases between them. CDR3 nucleotides: TGCAGCGTTGAAGCCCCCTTAAGGGAGCAGTTCTTC. Translated: CSVEAPLREQFF.

The J gene is TRBJ1-1, the V gene TRBV6-5; TRBD1 matches at 10 bases. The V and J ends lost 5 bases and 5 bases, in that order; junction bases with no gene match: 2. From germline, CDR1 is MNHEY and CDR2 SVGAGI. The CDR3 length is 13 residues. The CDR3 region has the DNA TGTGCCAGCAGTCGGGACAGGGGAACTGAAGCTTTCTTT. Its protein is CASSRDRGTEAFF.

The chain combines TRBV30 with TRBJ1-2, with D maybe TRBD1 (5 bases). This CDR3 has 15 amino acids. Per germline, CDR1 GTSNPN and CDR2 SVGIG (reference sequence). The V gene lost 2 bases and the J gene lost 2 bases, with 15 bases spanning the gap. The CDR3 here is CAWSRPGRANYGYTF. In DNA form, the CDR3 reads TGTGCCTGGAGTCGACCTGGCAGGGCCAACTATGGCTACACCTTC.